This TCR beta chain was sequenced in a study of cytomegalovirus exposure and HLA in healthy donors. Broader study findings: An analysis done earlier found most TCR beta V segments productive about 90% or about 30% of the time.

The PCR ran on 60 Vbeta and 13 Jbeta primers. Using immunoSEQ multiplex PCR, the repertoire was profiled, and TCRdb retains in-frame clones only, with some absent. The table lists about 190,000 clones, around 82% of them singletons, with more than 1.5% in the top ten. The germline V gene encodes CDR1 SEHNR and CDR2 FQNEAQ (reference sequence). The CDR3 runs to 11 residues. Concerning this clone itself: Its antigen is unknown. At one of its ends the junction is not consistent with the germline gene, which may arise from a read error.

The rearrangement uses TRBV7-9 and TRBJ2-7, with D maybe TRBD2 (5 bases). This receptor was obtained from a man between 18 and 29 years old in good health and CMV-seronegative. Source material: PBMCs. The CDR3 is CASSLRGLLSF. For the CDR3, the DNA is TGTGCCAGCAGCTTACGCGGACTCCTCTCCTTC.